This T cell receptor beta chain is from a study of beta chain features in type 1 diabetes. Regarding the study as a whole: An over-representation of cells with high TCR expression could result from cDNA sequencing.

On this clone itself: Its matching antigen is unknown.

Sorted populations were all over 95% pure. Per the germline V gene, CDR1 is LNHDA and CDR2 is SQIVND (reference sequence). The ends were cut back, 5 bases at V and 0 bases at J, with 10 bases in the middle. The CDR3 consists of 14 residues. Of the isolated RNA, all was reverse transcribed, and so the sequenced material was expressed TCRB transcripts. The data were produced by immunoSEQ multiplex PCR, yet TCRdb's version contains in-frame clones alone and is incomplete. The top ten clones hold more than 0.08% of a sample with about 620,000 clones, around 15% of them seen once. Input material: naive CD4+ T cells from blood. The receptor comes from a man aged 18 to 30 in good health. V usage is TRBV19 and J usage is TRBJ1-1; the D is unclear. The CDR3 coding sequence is TGTGCCAGTAGTTGGAAGCCGTTGAACACTGAAGCTTTCTTT. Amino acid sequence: CASSWKPLNTEAFF.